This T cell receptor beta chain was identified during a study of blood T cells in healthy people across ages. A second PCR, run for 7 to 11 cycles, used a sample-barcoded 5' primer plus a J-beta primer mix. TCRdb called the 5' RACE reads again in MiXCR, with one record for every CDR3 protein. The table records 750,000 to 950,000 distinct CDR3 sequences, roughly 24% of them present only once. Broader study findings: Expanded clonotype changes were possibly confounded by unknown donor CMV status.

The CDR3 runs 14 residues. Germline V gene data show CDR1 as ENHRY and CDR2 as SYGVKD. The V and J ends lost 0 bases and 3 bases respectively, with 9 bases between them. As concerns this clonotype: The antigen is undetermined.

The sample was also reused in another study, on T cells of mothers and their children. From that second work: Addition of sample barcodes and 2-4 random nucleotides occurred through the M1S primer of the second PCR. A slight, non-significant increase in overlap was found for related mother-child pairs relative to unrelated pairs.

The chain has TRBV10-3 and TRBJ2-7, with D possibly TRBD2 on 6 matching bases. Specimen: blood. The TCR was taken from a boy younger than 18 in good health. CDR3 sequence (DNA): TGTGCCATCAGTGAGTCACTAGCCTACTACGAGCAGTACTTC. Protein product: CAISESLAYYEQYF.